This TCR beta chain was profiled in a study of T cells after yellow fever vaccination. TCRdb independently ran MiXCR on the 5' RACE reads; one entry per CDR3 protein. This sample has about 240,000 distinct CDR3 sequences; less than 8.5% occur once, and the top ten carry about 0.85%. Germline V gene lookup returns CDR1 SGDLS and CDR2 YYNGEE. Trimming took 3 bases from V and 2 from J, leaving 11 bases between them. This CDR3 is 14 amino acids long. V and J are TRBV9 and TRBJ2-5, with a possible D match to TRBD1 (5 bases). Sample: CD4+ T cells sorted from PBMCs, taken 15 days after the yellow fever booster vaccination. The sequence was collected from a man aged 25 to 45 who received the YFV17D yellow fever vaccine. CDR3 nucleotides: TGTGCCAGCAGCGCTCCAGGGCTGCAAGAGACCCAGTACTTC. Protein sequence: CASSAPGLQETQYF.